The subject of this entry is one T cell receptor (beta chain). Its specificity is not known. The sample belongs to a study of CD8 T cells in ankylosing spondylitis. Findings and limits, study-wide: There was a TCR beta motif, made of several highly homologous variants, that appeared characteristic of ankylosing spondylitis blood.

TCRdb itself ran the 5' RACE reads through MiXCR, one entry per CDR3 protein. This table holds around 480,000 distinct CDR3 sequences, about 15% found once. The CDR3 is 15 amino acids. The V end lost 2 bases, the J end lost 4 bases, and 11 bases lay between the germline ends. Per the germline V gene, CDR1 is SEHNR and CDR2 is FQNEAQ (reference sequence). The origin of this receptor is a male donor with ankylosing spondylitis. The sequencing input was blood, either unsorted or a sorted T cell fraction (not recorded which). The chain is built from TRBV7-9 and TRBJ2-2; a possible D gene is TRBD2 (5 bases). CDR3 in amino acids: CASSLTAGGTGELFF. The CDR3 bases are TGTGCCAGCAGCTTAACGGCGGGTGGCACCGGGGAGCTGTTTTTT.